Included here is one T cell receptor (beta chain) sequence, with context. Measured with immunoSEQ multiplex PCR; TCRdb has only the in-frame clones, and not every one. The sample has under 2.5 million clones, around 90% seen once. The data stem from a study of shared clonotypes between healthy human individuals. Deletions cut 3 bases from V and 1 base from J, with 13 bases between. In germline, CDR1 is SGHRS, CDR2 YFSETQ. The CDR3 is made up of 15 amino acids. The rearrangement joins TRBV5-1 to TRBJ2-5; the D gene is possibly TRBD1 (6 bases). The material sequenced was naive CD4+ T cells from PBMCs. The sample's subset: CD45RA+ positively selected. This receptor was identified in a man aged 18 to 30 in good health. Some clones in this sample may be carry-over from other donors' samples. CDR3 sequence reads: CASSSKDRSQETQYF. CDR3 bases: TGCGCCAGCAGCTCGAAAGACAGGTCCCAAGAGACCCAGTACTTC.